This TCR beta chain was recovered during a study of patients and donors after allogeneic stem cell transplantation. This clonotype was counted a few times. TCRdb itself ran the RT-PCR reads through MiXCR, one entry per CDR3 protein. The profile shows fewer than 180,000 distinct CDR3 sequences, 37% of them singletons. The CDR3 sequence is 15 residues long. Germline loops: CDR1 SNHLY, CDR2 FYNNEI. V shed 7 bases, J shed 7 bases, and the junction held 10 bases outside the gene matches. The TCR sequence derives from a human donor who was either an allogeneic HSCT recipient or a stem cell or donor lymphocyte infusion donor (not recorded which). It is not recorded whose cells these are; they may come from a transplant donor. Sequenced material: blood, either unsorted or a sorted T cell fraction (not recorded which). The rearrangement links TRBV2 to TRBJ1-1; TRBD1 matches at 12 bases. The CDR3 region has the DNA TGTGCCAGCAATCGGGACAGGGGGCGATTTGATGAAGCTTTCTTT. Its protein is CASNRDRGRFDEAFF.